These T cell receptor beta chains were read from a single sample in a study of T cell repertoires in cytomegalovirus infection. TCRdb re-called the reads with MiXCR, one entry per CDR3 protein. The sample has hundreds of thousands of distinct CDR3 sequences; more than 25% are singletons. Their specific antigens are unknown. The source was cultured CD8+ T cells from PBMCs, collected from culture after CMV antigen stimulation. These receptors were obtained from a human donor in good health (CMV status not recorded). Some clones in this sample may be carry-over from other donors' samples. Both conserved end residues are trimmed from each CDR3. Fields, in order: CDR3 length, V gene, J gene, CDR3 protein.

CDR3 length: 12
V gene: TRBV10-2
J gene: TRBJ2-5
CDR3 protein: ASSDGAAGETQY

CDR3 length: 13
V gene: TRBV5-4
J gene: TRBJ2-1
CDR3 protein: ASSFFAGPGNEQF

CDR3 length: 13
V gene: TRBV7-8
J gene: TRBJ1-5
CDR3 protein: ASRTGTGTHQPQH

CDR3 length: 14
V gene: TRBV9
J gene: TRBJ2-3
CDR3 protein: ASSVTFLRVPDTQY

CDR3 length: 12
V gene: TRBV7-6
J gene: TRBJ1-5
CDR3 protein: ASSFRAGGQPQH

CDR3 length: 13
V gene: TRBV7-9
J gene: TRBJ1-2
CDR3 protein: ASSAPDRGSDGYT

CDR3 length: 15
V gene: TRBV14
J gene: TRBJ2-1
CDR3 protein: ASSQELIGAKYNEQF

CDR3 length: 9
V gene: TRBV11-2
J gene: TRBJ2-1
CDR3 protein: ASSPGDAQF

CDR3 length: 12
V gene: TRBV20-1
J gene: TRBJ1-2
CDR3 protein: SARTGPATSGYT

CDR3 length: 13
V gene: TRBV5-6
J gene: TRBJ1-6
CDR3 protein: ASSETENYNSPLH

CDR3 length: 12
V gene: TRBV19
J gene: TRBJ1-1
CDR3 protein: ASSTSTVNTEAF

CDR3 length: 13
V gene: TRBV12-5
J gene: TRBJ2-7
CDR3 protein: ASGWILGTDYEQY

CDR3 length: 13
V gene: TRBV5-5
J gene: TRBJ1-1
CDR3 protein: ASSLEGYGDTEAF

CDR3 length: 12
V gene: TRBV27
J gene: TRBJ1-5
CDR3 protein: ASRLAGGNQPQH

CDR3 length: 15
V gene: TRBV7-6
J gene: TRBJ1-3
CDR3 protein: ASWEGVGGTAGNTIY

CDR3 length: 11
V gene: TRBV25-1
J gene: TRBJ2-1
CDR3 protein: ASSGNSGQVAF

CDR3 length: 14
V gene: TRBV7-9
J gene: TRBJ1-4
CDR3 protein: ASSLLQGATNEKLF

CDR3 length: 11
V gene: TRBV12-3/TRBV12-4
J gene: TRBJ1-1
CDR3 protein: ASRRTAHTEAF

CDR3 length: 13
V gene: TRBV5-1
J gene: TRBJ2-7
CDR3 protein: ASSVSGTATYEQY

CDR3 length: 12
V gene: TRBV6-1
J gene: TRBJ1-5
CDR3 protein: ASRVDGSNQPQH

CDR3 length: 14
V gene: TRBV3-1
J gene: TRBJ2-7
CDR3 protein: ASSQEAAASSYEQY

CDR3 length: 10
V gene: TRBV19
J gene: TRBJ2-1
CDR3 protein: ASTNTWYEQF

CDR3 length: 15
V gene: TRBV10-3
J gene: TRBJ2-7
CDR3 protein: AISESTPGTGGYEQY

CDR3 length: 11
V gene: TRBV19
J gene: TRBJ1-1
CDR3 protein: ASSMGEGTEAF

CDR3 length: 11
V gene: TRBV6-1
J gene: TRBJ2-7
CDR3 protein: ASSGNLLAEQY

CDR3 length: 16
V gene: TRBV4-3
J gene: TRBJ2-3
CDR3 protein: TSSQDGGTGSSTDTQY

CDR3 length: 12
V gene: TRBV9
J gene: TRBJ1-2
CDR3 protein: ASSAWGRNYGYT

CDR3 length: 14
V gene: TRBV7-9
J gene: TRBJ2-7
CDR3 protein: ASSSSLEGSLYEQY

CDR3 length: 15
V gene: TRBV4-1
J gene: TRBJ1-6
CDR3 protein: ASSQDYSGQGDSPLH

CDR3 length: 15
V gene: TRBV7-7
J gene: TRBJ2-5
CDR3 protein: ASSRDFTIGAQETQY

CDR3 length: 14
V gene: TRBV12-3/TRBV12-4
J gene: TRBJ1-3
CDR3 protein: ASSLGTVLSGNTIY

CDR3 length: 13
V gene: TRBV12-3/TRBV12-4
J gene: TRBJ2-3
CDR3 protein: ASSTDIAGTDTQY

CDR3 length: 12
V gene: TRBV7-9
J gene: TRBJ1-1
CDR3 protein: ASSLRDRDTEAF

CDR3 length: 14
V gene: TRBV7-6
J gene: TRBJ2-3
CDR3 protein: ASSLAPSGSTDTQY

CDR3 length: 15
V gene: TRBV5-8
J gene: TRBJ2-2
CDR3 protein: ASSLDRGLFEAGELF

CDR3 length: 13
V gene: TRBV4-1
J gene: TRBJ2-1
CDR3 protein: ASSQEQGAPDEQF

CDR3 length: 14
V gene: TRBV7-8
J gene: TRBJ1-5
CDR3 protein: ASSLVGGRSNQPQH

CDR3 length: 12
V gene: TRBV19
J gene: TRBJ2-1
CDR3 protein: ASSKAGLNNEQF

CDR3 length: 14
V gene: TRBV6-1
J gene: TRBJ2-3
CDR3 protein: ASSEIGGTSTDTQY

CDR3 length: 11
V gene: TRBV20-1
J gene: TRBJ1-6
CDR3 protein: SAFLLVDSPLH

CDR3 length: 16
V gene: TRBV14
J gene: TRBJ2-1
CDR3 protein: ASSQAGSVRSSYNEQF

CDR3 length: 12
V gene: TRBV10-3
J gene: TRBJ1-2
CDR3 protein: AISEGQDLRGYT

CDR3 length: 12
V gene: TRBV29-1
J gene: TRBJ2-6
CDR3 protein: SVEDQRGANVLT

CDR3 length: 15
V gene: TRBV9
J gene: TRBJ2-3
CDR3 protein: ASSVPTSGGPADTQY

CDR3 length: 12
V gene: TRBV28
J gene: TRBJ1-1
CDR3 protein: ASRLDRILTEAF

CDR3 length: 8
V gene: TRBV29-1
J gene: TRBJ1-1
CDR3 protein: SGQTSEAF

CDR3 length: 14
V gene: TRBV6-5
J gene: TRBJ1-1
CDR3 protein: ASSYKSGGGYTEAF

CDR3 length: 12
V gene: TRBV12-3/TRBV12-4
J gene: TRBJ1-2
CDR3 protein: ASSLPGRDYGYT

CDR3 length: 12
V gene: TRBV4-1
J gene: TRBJ1-2
CDR3 protein: ASSQGQATYGYT

CDR3 length: 12
V gene: TRBV28
J gene: TRBJ2-3
CDR3 protein: ASSSDLTLDTQY

CDR3 length: 13
V gene: TRBV12-3/TRBV12-4
J gene: TRBJ1-2
CDR3 protein: ASSLVGWQDYGYT

CDR3 length: 15
V gene: TRBV4-3
J gene: TRBJ2-1
CDR3 protein: ASSQAIAESSYNEQF